Below, 26 T cell receptor beta chains from the same sample are listed, as sequenced in a study of shared clonotypes between healthy human individuals. Sequencing used immunoSEQ multiplex PCR; TCRdb keeps in-frame clones, though not all of them. This table has around 1,900,000 clones, just over 90% appearing once. Naivety among CD8 cells was defined by CD45RO negativity and positive CCR7 selection, thereby excluding terminally differentiated effector memory CD45RA+ cells. Input material: naive CD8+ T cells from PBMCs. These receptors came from a man aged 18 to 29 in good health. Some clones in this sample may be carry-over from other donors' samples.

This clone was picked up one time. The chain couples TRBV19 to TRBJ2-7, with D perhaps given as TRBD1 or TRBD2 (5 bases each). This CDR3 is 13 amino acids long. The germline V gene has CDR1 LNHDA and CDR2 SQIVND (reference sequence). V was pared by 5 bases and J by 1 base, with 9 bases between. CDR3 protein: CASSHGGSYEQYF. CDR3 nucleotides: TGTGCCAGTAGTCATGGGGGATCCTACGAGCAGTACTTC. Looking up the rest from reference TRBV19 and TRBJ2-7 gives the full variable domain: DGGITQSPKYLFRKEGQNVTLSCEQNLNHDAMYWYRQDPGQGLRLIYYSQIVNDFQKGDIAEGYSVSREKKESFPLTVTSAQKNPTAFYLCASSHGGSYEQYFGPGTRLTVT.

The rearrangement links TRBV2 to TRBJ1-2; D not certain. Germline V gene sequence: CDR1 SNHLY, CDR2 FYNNEI. Between the trimmed V and J ends, which lost 6 bases and 3 bases, there was a span of 17 bases. The CDR3 runs to 15 residues. In DNA form, the CDR3 reads TGTGCCAGCAGCCCCTCCATGAAGGGAGACTATGGCTACACCTTC. Its protein is CASSPSMKGDYGYTF.

Remarks on this clone: The sample contains more than one DNA sequence encoding this CDR3. The rearrangement links TRBV28 to TRBJ1-3; TRBD1 is a possible D gene (5 bases). V was trimmed by 3 bases and J by 2 bases, leaving 8 bases between them. The CDR3 spans 14 residues. Looked up from germline, CDR1 is MDHEN and CDR2 is SYDVKM. The CDR3 here is CASSFGGTGNTIYF. In DNA form, the CDR3 reads TGTGCCAGCAGTTTCGGGGGAACTGGAAACACCATATATTTT.

The chain is built from TRBV29-1 and TRBJ2-5; tentative D call: TRBD1 (6 bases). The J call may not be correct, given that the DNA end is closer to TRBJ2-7. This CDR3 has 13 amino acids. Germline CDR1 SQVTM, CDR2 ANQGSEA. CDR3 region: CSVGDIPPYEQYF. In DNA form, the CDR3 reads TGCAGCGTGGGGGACATCCCTCCGTACGAGCAGTACTTC.

The chain carries TRBV29-1 and TRBJ2-5; 7 nucleotides agree with TRBD1. The DNA matches TRBJ2-7 better at its end, which makes the J call doubtful. CDR1 and CDR2 (germline): SQVTM, ANQGSEA. There are 14 residues in the CDR3. The CDR3 bases are TGCAGCGTTCCCGGACAGGTGAACGCCTACGAGCAGTACTTC. Its translation: CSVPGQVNAYEQYF.

V is TRBV6-6 and J is TRBJ2-1, with TRBD2 matching over 14 bases. This CDR3 comprises 14 residues. V was clipped by 9 bases and J by 6 bases; unmatched bases: 4. CDR1 and CDR2 (germline): MNHNY, SVGAGI (reference sequence). This chain's CDR3 is CASTGTSGSNEQFF. The CDR3 DNA is TGTGCCAGTACCGGGACTAGCGGGAGCAATGAGCAGTTCTTC.

The count of this clone is one. The J gene is TRBJ1-6, the V gene TRBV4-1; D may be TRBD1 (6 bases). Per the germline V gene, CDR1 is MGHRA and CDR2 is YSYEKL. CDR3 size: 17 residues. V lost 2 bases and J 7 bases, leaving 18 bases between the germline ends. As DNA, the CDR3 is TGCGCCAGCAGCCAAAGGGGTGTACAGGGATTCAATTCACCCCTCCACTTT. Protein sequence: CASSQRGVQGFNSPLHF.

This clone was seen just once. The chain combines TRBV27 with TRBJ2-2, with unresolved D. CDR3 length: 18 residues. Germline V lookup: CDR1 MNHEY, CDR2 SMNVEV (reference sequence). V shed 4 bases and J shed 0 bases, with 18 bases lying between them. CDR3 sequence: CASSWSLGPSPNTGELFF. Here the CDR3 DNA reads TGTGCCAGCAGTTGGTCACTCGGACCGTCTCCGAACACCGGGGAGCTGTTTTTT.

This clone came up once. The chain links TRBV29-1 to TRBJ2-7; D gene unclear. This CDR3 region has 13 residues. The germline V gene has CDR1 SQVTM and CDR2 ANQGSEA. V was pared by 6 bases and J by 0 bases, with 12 bases between. Written as DNA, the CDR3 is TGCAGCGTCCCCGGTCCTAGCTCCTACGAGCAGTACTTC. This codes for CSVPGPSSYEQYF.

The gene calls are TRBV19 and TRBJ1-1; D is unresolved. Germline V CDR1 and CDR2: LNHDA, SQIVND (reference sequence). This CDR3 has 13 residues. The V end lost 6 bases, the J end lost 0 bases, and 8 bases lay between the germline ends. CDR3 in DNA: TGTGCCAGTAGGGTGAACGTGAACACTGAAGCTTTCTTT. Its protein product is CASRVNVNTEAFF.

This sequence joins TRBV14 and TRBJ1-1; D unclear. The CDR3 is made up of 13 amino acids. V shed 5 bases and J shed 5 bases, with 12 bases lying between them. Germline loops: CDR1 SGHDN, CDR2 FVKESK. The CDR3, as DNA: TGTGCCAGCAGCACGGGGTTTCGGACTGAAGCTTTCTTT. Translating gives CASSTGFRTEAFF.

This chain links TRBV15 with TRBJ2-2; D possibly corresponds to TRBD2 (7 bases). Trimming removed 2 bases from V and 6 bases from J, with 10 bases in between. Germline values: CDR1 LNHNV, CDR2 YYDKDF (reference sequence). The CDR3 has 14 amino acids. The chain's CDR3 is CATSRRRGPGELFF. The DNA for the CDR3 is TGTGCCACCAGCAGAAGGCGGGGGCCCGGGGAGCTGTTTTTT.

The chain recombines TRBV28 with TRBJ2-1; TRBD2 aligns across 10 bases. Trimming at V came to 5 bases and at J to 10 bases, leaving 14 bases not matched to a gene. This CDR3 region has 16 residues. From germline, CDR1 is MDHEN and CDR2 SYDVKM. CDR3 DNA: TGTGCCAGCAGTGATCCCGGACTAGCGGCAGCTGAGGAGCAGTTCTTC. This sequence encodes CASSDPGLAAAEEQFF.

The genes are TRBV7-9 and TRBJ1-5; D call uncertain. CDR1 SEHNR and CDR2 FQNEAQ come from the germline V gene (reference sequence). V dropped 4 bases and J dropped 3 bases, with 13 bases sitting between them. The length of the CDR3 is 15 residues. This chain's CDR3 is CASSSSTGINQPQHF. Written as DNA, the CDR3 is TGTGCCAGCAGCTCATCGACTGGAATCAATCAGCCCCAGCATTTT.

The rearrangement links TRBV7-9 to TRBJ2-5; 7 bases are a match to TRBD1. This CDR3 has 15 residues. Germline values: CDR1 SEHNR, CDR2 FQNEAQ (reference sequence). Trimming cost V 5 bases and J 7 bases; bases outside gene matches: 13. The CDR3 DNA reads TGTGCCAGCAGCCCTGGACAGGCTATCGTGGGGACCCAGTACTTC. Translating gives CASSPGQAIVGTQYF.

This chain joins TRBV10-3 and TRBJ1-2; D gene ambiguous. The CDR3 contains 14 residues. The ends were cut back, 6 bases at V and 4 bases at J, with 15 bases in the middle. Looked up from germline, CDR1 is ENHRY and CDR2 is SYGVKD. The CDR3 DNA is TGTGCCATCAGGGAGGAGGGCAGGCTCTATGGCTACACCTTC. Protein: CAIREEGRLYGYTF.

As regards this clone: This sample includes further DNA sequences coding for the same CDR3. The CDR3 nucleotides are TGTGCCAGCAGTTTAAGGCAGGGTAGCGAGACCCAGTACTTC. This codes for CASSLRQGSETQYF. The chain carries TRBV27 and TRBJ2-5, with a weak D call TRBD1 (5 bases). The CDR3 loop spans 14 amino acids. V lost 2 bases and J 5 bases, leaving 12 bases between the germline ends. Germline CDR1 is MNHEY and CDR2 is SMNVEV (reference sequence).

This chain uses TRBV19 with TRBJ2-7; D is possibly TRBD1 or TRBD2 (5 bases each). Per germline, CDR1 LNHDA and CDR2 SQIVND (reference sequence). The V gene lost 3 bases and the J gene lost 3 bases, with 12 bases spanning the gap. The CDR3 totals 14 residues. The CDR3, as DNA: TGTGCCAGTAGTATTCGGGACGGATACTACGAGCAGTACTTC. This codes for CASSIRDGYYEQYF.

V and J are TRBV2 and TRBJ2-1; the match to TRBD2 covers 11 bases. Germline V gene lookup returns CDR1 SNHLY and CDR2 FYNNEI. This CDR3 region has 17 residues. The V and J ends lost 5 bases and 3 bases, in that order; junction bases with no gene match: 9. CDR3 nucleotides: TGTGCCAGCAGTACCCCCGAGACTAGCGGGGACTACAATGAGCAGTTCTTC. Translating it yields CASSTPETSGDYNEQFF.

J is TRBJ2-2 and V is TRBV10-3; perhaps TRBD1 as D (7 bases). Looked up from germline, CDR1 is ENHRY and CDR2 is SYGVKD. V was trimmed by 2 bases and J by 6 bases, leaving 10 bases between them. CDR3 length: 14 residues. The CDR3 region has the DNA TGTGCCATCAGTGAGGCAGGGGGGTCCGGGGAGCTGTTTTTT. This sequence encodes CAISEAGGSGELFF.

This rearrangement joins TRBV5-6 to TRBJ1-3; D not resolved. The CDR3 is 11 amino acids. Trimming took 6 bases from V and 0 from J, leaving 1 base between them. The germline V gene encodes CDR1 SGHDT and CDR2 YYEEEE. CDR3 residues: CASISGNTIYF. The CDR3 nucleotides read TGTGCCAGCATCTCTGGAAACACCATATATTTT.

The chain uses TRBV11-2 and TRBJ2-1; 9 nucleotides match TRBD2. J gave up 7 bases and V 5 bases, and 12 bases lay outside the gene matches. CDR3 size: 16 residues. CDR1 and CDR2 (germline): SGHAT, FQNNGV. The CDR3, as DNA: TGTGCCAGCAGCCCACCTAGCGGGATTATCATGAATGAGCAGTTCTTC. The encoded protein is CASSPPSGIIMNEQFF.

A remark on this clone: This specimen includes other DNA sequences encoding the same CDR3. This CDR3 is CASSLAGVKETQYF. The CDR3, as DNA: TGTGCCAGCAGCTTAGCGGGAGTTAAGGAGACCCAGTACTTC. The J gene is TRBJ2-5, the V gene TRBV11-2; D may be TRBD2 (6 bases). The CDR3 totals 14 residues. Per germline, CDR1 SGHAT and CDR2 FQNNGV. Trimming left V 1 base short and J 5 bases short, with 11 bases between.

The chain is built from TRBV7-2 and TRBJ1-2, with 10 bases that match TRBD1. V lost 5 bases and J lost 4; bases outside the gene matches: 10. Germline V CDR1 and CDR2: SGHTA, FQGNSA. This CDR3 is built from 16 residues. CDR3 loop: CASSGTETGGTYGYTF. The CDR3 bases are TGTGCCAGCAGCGGAACCGAGACAGGGGGCACCTATGGCTACACCTTC.

V gene TRBV7-3 combines with J gene TRBJ2-5, with 10 bases matching TRBD2. The CDR3 totals 17 residues. V was pared by 5 bases and J by 5 bases, with 14 bases of the junction left unmatched. The germline V gene encodes CDR1 SGHTA and CDR2 FQGTGA. CDR3 protein: CASSTGLAGDGKETQYF. The CDR3 DNA follows: TGTGCCAGCAGCACCGGCCTAGCGGGAGATGGGAAGGAGACCCAGTACTTC.

This chain connects TRBV6-5 to TRBJ2-1, with D tentatively TRBD1 (6 bases). CDR1 and CDR2 from the germline V gene are MNHEY and SVGAGI. The CDR3 totals 15 residues. Trimming stripped 5 bases from V and 0 bases from J, with 11 bases between. CDR3 region: CASSADRNSYNEQFF. The CDR3 coding sequence is TGTGCCAGCAGTGCGGACAGAAACTCCTACAATGAGCAGTTCTTC.